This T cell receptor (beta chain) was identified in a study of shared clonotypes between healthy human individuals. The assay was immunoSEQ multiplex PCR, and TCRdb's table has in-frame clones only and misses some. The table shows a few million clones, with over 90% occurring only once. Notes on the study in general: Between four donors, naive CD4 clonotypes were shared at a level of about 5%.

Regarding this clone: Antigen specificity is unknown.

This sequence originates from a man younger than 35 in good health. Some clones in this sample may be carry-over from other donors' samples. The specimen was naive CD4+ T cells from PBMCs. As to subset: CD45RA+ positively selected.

CDR3 sequence reads: CASRPTVSYEQYF. The CDR3 bases are TGTGCCAGCAGACCGACCGTTTCCTACGAGCAGTACTTC. The chain has TRBV5-8 and TRBJ2-7; D unclear. This CDR3 comprises 13 residues. Germline V gene data show CDR1 as SGHTS and CDR2 as YDEGEE. Trimming cost V 5 bases and J 1 base, with 10 bases left between them.